Listed below are T cell receptor beta chains from one sample, sequenced in a study of identical twins. TCRdb reprocessed the 5' RACE reads via MiXCR and lists one record per CDR3 protein. The sample lists roughly 220,000 distinct CDR3 sequences, approximately 7.1% occurring once. This sample was shared with a second study, whose subject was T cells expressing NK-cell markers.

Sequencing was carried out using CD8+ T cells sorted from blood. All receptors derive from a woman younger than 30 in good health. Each CDR3 is given with its conserved first and last residue. D genes are given only for firm matches. The size field is filled for only some rows; it gives once, few, many or a size class.

TGTGCCAGCAGGGAGAGCTCGGGGGCGTCCTACGAGCAGTACTTC CASRESSGASYEQYF . TRBJ2-7 TRBV2 .
TGTGCCAGCAGCTCACCTGGGACAGGGCTGGGTACGCAGTATTTT CASSSPGTGLGTQYF few TRBJ2-3 TRBV11-3 TRBD1
TGCGCCAGCAGCTTACGAGCGGGGGGCCCTTACAATGAGCAGTTCTTC CASSLRAGGPYNEQFF many TRBJ2-1 TRBV5-1 TRBD2
TGTGCCAGCAGTTTAGGTCGGTCCCTTTACAATGAGCAGTTCTTC CASSLGRSLYNEQFF . TRBJ2-1 TRBV12-3/TRBV12-4 .
TGTGCCAGCGGCCCTACTAGCGGGATAACCGTAGAAGACATTCAGTACTTC CASGPTSGITVEDIQYF . TRBJ2-4 TRBV7-9 TRBD2
TGTGCCAGCTCGCTCTCCGAGCAGTACTTC CASSLSEQYF many TRBJ2-7 TRBV2 .
TGCGCCAGCAGCTTGGAGGCAGGGAGAAGGGACGAGCAGTACTTC CASSLEAGRRDEQYF many TRBJ2-7 TRBV5-1 .
TGTGCCATCAGTGAAATGGGAGCGGACACCTTCCAAGAGACCCAGTACTTC CAISEMGADTFQETQYF . TRBJ2-5 TRBV10-3 .
TGCGCCAGCAGCCAAGTCGGCAGGGCGGATGGCTACACCTTC CASSQVGRADGYTF few TRBJ1-2 TRBV4-1 .
TGCAGCGCATTGGACAGGGGGTATGGCTACACCTTC CSALDRGYGYTF many TRBJ1-2 TRBV29-1 TRBD1
TGTGCCAGCAGCTTGGTAGACAGGGCGGGGAACACTGAAGCTTTCTTT CASSLVDRAGNTEAFF . TRBJ1-1 TRBV7-6 TRBD1
TGTGCCACCAGCAGGAGCGGGACTCTCTATGACGAGCAGTACTTC CATSRSGTLYDEQYF . TRBJ2-7 TRBV15 TRBD2
TGTGCCACCTCTCTAAGTTTAAGGGGCCCGACCGGGGAGCTGTTTTTT CATSLSLRGPTGELFF . TRBJ2-2 TRBV27 .
TGCAGTGCTGACGGACAGGGGGGCGATGAGCAGTTCTTC CSADGQGGDEQFF many TRBJ2-1 TRBV20-1 TRBD1
TGTGCCAGCAGCCCCAGGGGTGGGGGGAACACTGAAGCTTTCTTT CASSPRGGGNTEAFF few TRBJ1-1 TRBV9 .
TGTGCCAGCAGCCACGCACAGGGGCCCCTCAGCACTGAAGCTTTCTTT CASSHAQGPLSTEAFF many TRBJ1-1 TRBV3-1 TRBD1
TGTGCCAGCAGCGGACTAGCGGGAGGTTATGAGCAGTTCTTC CASSGLAGGYEQFF few TRBJ2-1 TRBV9 TRBD2
TGTGCCAGCAGTTTCGGGGGCGAGGATCAGCCCCAGCATTTT CASSFGGEDQPQHF few TRBJ1-5 TRBV12-3/TRBV12-4 .
TGTGCCAGCAGCTCAACAGGCTCGTATAATTCACCCCTCCACTTT CASSSTGSYNSPLHF . TRBJ1-6 TRBV11-2 .
TGCAGCGTTGGGTCAGGGGCCTCCGGGGAGCTGTTTTTT CSVGSGASGELFF few TRBJ2-2 TRBV29-1 .
TGTGCCAGCAGCTTAGGGCCGTACGATAGCAATCAGCCCCAGCATTTT CASSLGPYDSNQPQHF . TRBJ1-5 TRBV7-8 .
TGTGCTAGTGGTGGACAGGGAAAGTGGATCCAGTACTTC CASGGQGKWIQYF . TRBJ2-5 TRBV12-5 TRBD1
TGTGCCAGCAGTTTAGACCTCGTACCCGGGGAGCTGTTTTTT CASSLDLVPGELFF few TRBJ2-2 TRBV27 .
TGTGCCAGCAGCTTGGACGGCACTGAAGCTTTCTTT CASSLDGTEAFF many TRBJ1-1 TRBV7-3 .
TGTGCCAGCAGAAGGAGGGGCGAACGTTATAGCAATCAGCCCCAGCATTTT CASRRRGERYSNQPQHF . TRBJ1-5 TRBV6-2/TRBV6-3 .
TGTGCCAGCAGTTACCGCGGGGAGACCTCCTACAATGAGCAGTTCTTC CASSYRGETSYNEQFF few TRBJ2-1 TRBV6-5 .
TGTGCCAGCAACAGGGGAGACAATGAGCAGTTCTTC CASNRGDNEQFF many TRBJ2-1 TRBV9 TRBD1
TGCGCCAGCAGCCAGATGCAGGGAGCCGAAGCTTTCTTT CASSQMQGAEAFF few TRBJ1-1 TRBV4-1 .
TGCGCCAGCAGCTTGACAGGGGGAGTCGTCAATGAGCAGTTCTTC CASSLTGGVVNEQFF . TRBJ2-1 TRBV5-1 TRBD1
TGTGCCAGCAGCTTCGGCACGGGTGGCTACACCTTC CASSFGTGGYTF few TRBJ1-2 TRBV7-9 .
TGTGCCAGCACCCAGAGCTCCTACGAGCAGTACTTC CASTQSSYEQYF . TRBJ2-7 TRBV12-3/TRBV12-4 .
TGTGCCAGCAGTCCGCTTAGCCCGGGAGTAAAAGATACGCAGTATTTT CASSPLSPGVKDTQYF few TRBJ2-3 TRBV27 .
TGTGCCAGCAGCCTATCATTGGGCTCCTATAATTCACCCCTCCACTTT CASSLSLGSYNSPLHF . TRBJ1-6 TRBV7-6 .
TGTGCCAGCAGCCAAGTGGCCGGGGGAACATGGGAGCAGTACTTC CASSQVAGGTWEQYF few TRBJ2-7 TRBV3-1 .
TGCGCCAGCAGCTTGGAGACTAACTATGGCTACACCTTC CASSLETNYGYTF many TRBJ1-2 TRBV5-1 .
TGCGCCAGCAGCTTGAGCAACAATGAGCAGTTCTTC CASSLSNNEQFF many TRBJ2-1 TRBV5-1 .
TGTGCCAGCAGTAAACGACAGGCCTACAATGAGCAGTTCTTC CASSKRQAYNEQFF many TRBJ2-1 TRBV6-2/TRBV6-3 .
TGTGCCAGCAGCTTAGGCTTCACCGCAGCGACCGAGCAGTACTTC CASSLGFTAATEQYF many TRBJ2-7 TRBV13 .
TGTGCCAGCAGTGAATTGAGGGGACAGCCAACCTACGAGCAGTACTTC CASSELRGQPTYEQYF . TRBJ2-7 TRBV2 TRBD1
TGTGCCAGCAGTTACTCGAGCCCGTACAATGAGCAGTTCTTC CASSYSSPYNEQFF few TRBJ2-1 TRBV6-5 .
TGTGCCAGCCCGGTTGGGGTAGCGGGAGGCAATGAGCAGTTCTTC CASPVGVAGGNEQFF . TRBJ2-1 TRBV2 TRBD2
TGTGCCACCAGTCCAACGGCGGGGGGTGAGCAGTTCTTC CATSPTAGGEQFF many TRBJ2-1 TRBV24-1 TRBD2
TGTGCCAGCAGTTTCTGGGCAGTCTGGACAGATACGCAGTATTTT CASSFWAVWTDTQYF many TRBJ2-3 TRBV27 .
TGCAGTGCTAGGTCAGGGAAATCCTACGAGCAGTACTTC CSARSGKSYEQYF few TRBJ2-7 TRBV20-1 .
TGTGCCAGCAGCTACAAGACAGGGAGGAACACCGGGGAGCTGTTTTTT CASSYKTGRNTGELFF few TRBJ2-2 TRBV7-8 TRBD1
TGTGCCAGCAGGTCGTCTCTGGACTACGAGCAGTACTTC CASRSSLDYEQYF . TRBJ2-7 TRBV7-9 .
TGTGCCAGCAGCCCACCCCCTGCGCTTGAGGCGGGAGAGCAGTACTTC CASSPPPALEAGEQYF few TRBJ2-7 TRBV7-9 .
TGTGCCAGCACCCCCGGTGGATTAGCCGGCTCCTACGAGCAGTACTTC CASTPGGLAGSYEQYF . TRBJ2-7 TRBV7-2 .
TGTGCCACCGCGACGGCAGGGGGAGAGAATGAGCAGTTCTTC CATATAGGENEQFF . TRBJ2-1 TRBV19 TRBD1
TGTGCCACCGGGACTAGCAGCGGGGAGCTGTTTTTT CATGTSSGELFF . TRBJ2-2 TRBV24-1 TRBD2
TGTGCCAGCAGCTTACGTGCGGGCCCTGAAGAGACCCAGTACTTC CASSLRAGPEETQYF once TRBJ2-5 TRBV13 .
TGTGCCTGGAGTTCGGGCAGCTCCTACGAGCAGTACTTC CAWSSGSSYEQYF . TRBJ2-7 TRBV30 .
TGTGCCAGCAGTTTAAGCGGAGTTGGGTACGAGCAGTACTTC CASSLSGVGYEQYF many TRBJ2-7 TRBV27 .
TGTGCCAGCAGCTCAAAAGCCCCCTACGAGCAGTACTTC CASSSKAPYEQYF . TRBJ2-7 TRBV5-5 .
TGTGCCAGCACCCACCAGACTGAGGGGATCAATGAGCAGTTCTTC CASTHQTEGINEQFF . TRBJ2-1 TRBV7-3 .